Listed here are 7 T cell receptor beta chains from one sample, sequenced in a study of cytomegalovirus exposure and HLA in healthy donors. The data were produced by immunoSEQ multiplex PCR, yet TCRdb's version contains in-frame clones alone and is incomplete. The sample carries some 140,000 clones, 75% to 90% recorded once. The sample was PBMCs. The source of these receptors is a man aged 18-30 years in good health and CMV-seropositive.

CDR3 DNA: TGTGCCAGCAATGGACTAGTCGGTAATGAGCAGTTCTTC. The encoded protein is CASNGLVGNEQFF. The chain is built from TRBV2 and TRBJ2-1; 7 nucleotides align to TRBD2. CDR1 is SNHLY and CDR2 is FYNNEI in the germline V gene. CDR3 length: 13 residues. V trimming: 7 bases; J trimming: 7 bases; junction bases outside the gene matches: 7.

This rearrangement joins TRBV7-2 to TRBJ2-7; 7 bases align to TRBD2. Per the germline V gene, CDR1 is SGHTA and CDR2 is FQGNSA. The CDR3 consists of 14 residues. The J segment lost 2 bases and the V segment lost 5 bases, leaving 6 bases of the junction unmatched. CDR3 protein: CASSPGTTTYEQYF. In DNA, the CDR3 is TGTGCCAGCAGCCCCGGGACTACTACCTACGAGCAGTACTTC.

This clone was counted once. The chain links TRBV7-2 to TRBJ2-1, with D uncertain. CDR1 and CDR2 from the germline V gene are SGHTA and FQGNSA. This CDR3 has 16 amino acids. Trimming shortened V by 5 bases and J by 0 bases, and 14 bases separated the two germline ends. The CDR3 DNA follows: TGTGCCAGCAGCCGATATCGACATAGCTCCTACAATGAGCAGTTCTTC. This sequence encodes CASSRYRHSSYNEQFF.

This clone has a single count. The chain couples TRBV2 to TRBJ2-1; 9 bases match TRBD1. Germline CDR1 SNHLY, CDR2 FYNNEI. The ends lost 6 bases at V and 6 bases at J; junction bases unmatched: 9. The CDR3 is made up of 15 amino acids. The CDR3 nucleotides read TGTGCCAGCAGGGTTGACAGGGGGAGGATCAATGAGCAGTTCTTC. Its protein is CASRVDRGRINEQFF. Full variable domain (remainder filled in from reference TRBV2 and TRBJ2-1): EPEVTQTPSHQVTQMGQEVILRCVPISNHLYFYWYRQILGQKVEFLVSFYNNEISEKSEIFDDQFSVERPDGSNFTLKIRSTKLEDSAMYFCASRVDRGRINEQFFGPGTRLTVL.

This clone was detected a few times. The CDR3 nucleotides read TGTGCCTGGAGGCGGCTAGCGGGAGGAGTCTACAATGAGCAGTTCTTC. Translating gives CAWRRLAGGVYNEQFF. The V and J genes are TRBV30 and TRBJ2-1; 11 bases agree with TRBD2. The CDR3 length is 16 residues. The germline gives CDR1 GTSNPN, CDR2 SVGIG (reference sequence). J lost 3 bases, V lost 3 bases, and 7 bases had no gene match.

J is TRBJ1-3 and V is TRBV9, with 7 bases fitting TRBD1. Germline V gives CDR1 SGDLS, CDR2 YYNGEE. The CDR3 is 13 amino acids. The V gene end was trimmed by 4 bases and the J gene end by 4 bases; junction bases not matched to a gene: 2. Here the CDR3 reads CASSPGQGNTIYF. The CDR3 nucleotides read TGTGCCAGCAGCCCGGGACAGGGAAACACCATATATTTT.

This clone was picked up one time. V usage is TRBV19 and J usage is TRBJ1-4, with 7 bases identical to TRBD1. Germline CDR1 LNHDA, CDR2 SQIVND (reference sequence). The CDR3 spans 17 residues. V shed 3 bases and J 0 bases; nucleotides not matched to a gene: 7. The CDR3 DNA is TGTGCCAGTAGTATCCCGCAGGGGGTTGCAACTAATGAAAAACTGTTTTTT. Translating it yields CASSIPQGVATNEKLFF.